This T cell receptor (beta chain) was documented in a study of regulatory T cells in long-lasting Graves disease. The CDR3 sequence is 14 residues long. The germline V gene encodes CDR1 SNHLY and CDR2 FYNNEI. The V end was cut by 7 bases, the J end by 1 base, with 10 bases between. As to time point: newly diagnosed GD, antithyroid drugs for less than 3 months. Isolated PBMC RNA provided the starting material for the TCR library. This clonotype was seen at least ten times. Relying on iRepertoire HTBI primers and Arm-PCR of CDR3 regions, the team built TCR beta libraries. MiXCR, applied by TCRdb to the multiplex PCR reads, yields one record per CDR3 protein. Of about 530,000 distinct CDR3 sequences listed, around 16% are singletons. The sample was also linked to a second study, of T cells in Graves' hyperthyroidism and ophthalmopathy.

The chain recombines TRBV2 with TRBJ2-2, with a tentative D call TRBD1 (6 bases). The sequencing used peripheral blood mononuclear cells (PBMCs), collected at new diagnosis, from a patient treated with antithyroid drugs. This TCR was recovered from a woman aged 35-65 years with Graves disease. CDR3 loop: CASTTGWNTGELFF. The CDR3 DNA is TGTGCCAGCACCACAGGGTGGAACACCGGGGAGCTGTTTTTT.